This TCR beta chain was identified in a study of T cell repertoires in aging, cancer and after chemotherapy. Study-level information: Donors were grouped into six age bands spanning 30 or younger through 70 or older.

The template was genomic DNA from peripheral blood, not RNA. Rearranged V-D-J TRB sequences were amplified with a mixed TRB-A/B primer pool. TCRdb itself ran the multiplex PCR reads through MiXCR, one entry per CDR3 protein. This table holds about 6,000 distinct CDR3 sequences, around 40% found once. This TCR came from a human donor with a blood cancer. The sample consisted of blood.

CDR3 protein: CASSEEVYWSWNTEAFF. As DNA, the CDR3 is TGTGCCAGCAGTGAAGAAGTCTATTGGAGTTGGAACACTGAAGCTTTCTTT. This chain connects TRBV6-5 to TRBJ1-1; no clear D. The CDR3 loop spans 17 amino acids. Trimming removed 5 bases at V and 1 base at J, with 20 bases between. Germline assignment: CDR1 MNHEY and CDR2 SVGAGI.